This paragraph reports one T cell receptor (beta chain). The specificity of this receptor is unknown. One base away there is no much larger clone; base qualities are not given. The data were obtained in a study of OX40 agonist ivuxolimab in advanced cancers. A note on the overall study: The costimulatory receptor OX40 (CD134) was targeted by ivuxolimab, a fully human IgG2 agonistic monoclonal antibody. The paper reports the monotherapy dose-escalation portion (N of about 50 patients) of the phase I ivuxolimab trial. Patients were allowed to have had prior anti-PD-1, anti-PD-L1 or anti-CTLA-4 therapy, and approximately 40% of the dose-escalation patients had been treated with checkpoint inhibitors. Three dose-escalation patients achieved partial responses, one with hepatocellular carcinoma and two with cutaneous melanoma. The point of sequencing TCRbeta in the periphery was to test whether ivuxolimab changed TCR sequence diversity and drove clonal T-cell expansion. In the dose-escalation cohort, 82.7% of patients were male, and the mean age was approximately 60 years, with a range of roughly 23 to 85. Of the roughly 50 dose-escalation patients, hepatocellular carcinoma was present in 19, melanoma in about 15, renal cell carcinoma in 9 and head and neck cancer in 9. Intravenous ivuxolimab was administered to patients every 2 weeks at six dose levels: 0.01, 0.1, 0.3, 1.5, 3 and 10 mg/kg.

Patients with autoimmune disease history or receiving systemic immunosuppression were excluded from the trial. Peripheral blood for TCR sequencing was drawn from every dose cohort at baseline, at cycle 4 day 1 and at cycle 7 day 1. Samples came from an open-label, multicenter, first-in-human phase I dose-escalation trial of ivuxolimab. The trial enrolled adults with locally advanced or metastatic head and neck squamous cell, hepatocellular, melanoma or renal cell carcinoma. Before TCR sequencing, CD4+ T cells and CD8+ T cells from peripheral blood were sorted into separate populations. The germline V gene encodes CDR1 SNHLY and CDR2 FYNNEI. From the cysteine up to the phenylalanine, the CDR3 has a length of 14 residues. Solely the CDR3 DNA is kept, with 42 bases framed from the first base. V drops 6 bases and J drops 7 bases, leaving 15 bases in between. For sequencing of the TCRbeta CDR3 region, genomic DNA was extracted from the sorted cells. TCRbeta CDR3 regions were sequenced using the immunoSEQ Assay. TCRdb retrieved this table from immuneACCESS and kept in-frame rearrangements only. Not all clones are present; in checked studies, unresolved V genes account for under half, and no reason is known for the remainder. This sample is represented by nearly 85,000 clones; approximately 87% of them were singletons. 0.75% to 1% of the sample is held by the ten biggest clonotypes.

Overall results and qualifications from the work: Low levels of normalized T-cell clonal expansion were also seen in some patients who did not respond. Partial responders in the 0.1-3.0 mg/kg groups had among the lowest normalized peripheral clonal expansion, especially among CD8+ T cells. Antigen specificity was not determined for the clonally expanded peripheral T cells. After ivuxolimab, expanded clones were on average more numerous among CD8+ T cells than among CD4+ T cells. At doses of 0.1 to 3.0 mg/kg, clonal expansion of both CD4+ and CD8+ T cells in blood was seen between baseline and week 6.

This chain joins TRBV2 to TRBJ1-4; TRBD1 might be the D gene, on 6 matching bases. This receptor was identified in an adult with an advanced solid tumor such as melanoma, head and neck, liver or kidney cancer. Sequencing used CD4+ or CD8+ T cells sorted from blood, obtained in a trial of the OX40 agonist ivuxolimab. The nucleotides read TGTGCCAGCAGGGACGGGGGCGTCGGTGAAAAACTGTTTTTT. Its translation is CASRDGGVGEKLFF.